This TCR beta chain originates from a study of T-cell reconstitution after alpha-beta-depleted transplantation in children (dated by TCRdb to about 2016). In terms of the full investigation: The study quantitatively tracked T-cell immune reconstitution after TCRalphabeta/CD19-depleted allogeneic hematopoietic cell transplantation in children using TCR repertoire profiling. Study-wide conclusions, independent of this receptor: Over subsequent months, a decline in hyperexpanded clone frequencies was noted, and after one year, T-cell counts and TCRbeta diversity were mostly ascribed to newly produced T cells. The apparently early recovery of alphabetaT-cell counts about two months after transplant reportedly depended on only several hundred rapidly expanded clones that came from non-depleted graft cells. In some patients, high TCRbeta diversity at day 60 was attributed to recipient T cells and intrathymic progenitors that had survived conditioning.

As to this clonotype: No antigen is known for it. No much larger clone exists at a distance of one base, and base qualities are not known.

The CDR3 starts with the cysteine, ends with the phenylalanine, and has 14 residues. Of the read, only the CDR3 DNA is kept; its 42 bases are in frame from base 1. Trimming removed 4 bases from V and 4 bases from J, leaving 15 bases between the germline ends. For CDR1 and CDR2, the germline V gene (reference sequence) lists DFQATT and SNEGSKA. The treatment or condition label, read with the paper, signifies: allogeneic hematopoietic cell transplantation with graft depleted of TCRalphabeta T cells and CD19 B cells. Transplant recipients were children who received TCRalphabeta/CD19-depleted allogeneic hematopoietic cell grafts. The method behind the library was PCR. The instrument given in TCRdb is Illumina HiSeq 2500. TCR libraries were prepared with molecular barcoding, using unique molecular identifiers to normalize TCRbeta repertoire quantification. The public reads were reanalyzed by TCRdb: fastp trimming at Q25, MiXCR alignment, in-frame beta chains only. Entries that share a CDR3 protein sequence are merged under the most common genes and DNA. The sample has 580,000 or so distinct CDR3 sequences on record, 23% of them singletons. The ten largest clones capture approximately 14% of the sample.

The chain was built from TRBV20-1 and TRBJ2-3, and TRBD1 may be the D gene, going by 5 matching bases. The source of this sequence is a boy in the first two years of life who had a stem cell transplant for acute myeloid leukemia, so the T cells may come from the graft donor. The material sequenced was PBMCs, mostly from graft donor cells, taken 360 days after TCRalphabeta/CD19-depleted stem cell transplant. CDR3 protein: CSATVQGGADTQYF. The DNA sequence is given as TGCAGTGCTACGGTCCAGGGTGGCGCAGATACGCAGTATTTT.